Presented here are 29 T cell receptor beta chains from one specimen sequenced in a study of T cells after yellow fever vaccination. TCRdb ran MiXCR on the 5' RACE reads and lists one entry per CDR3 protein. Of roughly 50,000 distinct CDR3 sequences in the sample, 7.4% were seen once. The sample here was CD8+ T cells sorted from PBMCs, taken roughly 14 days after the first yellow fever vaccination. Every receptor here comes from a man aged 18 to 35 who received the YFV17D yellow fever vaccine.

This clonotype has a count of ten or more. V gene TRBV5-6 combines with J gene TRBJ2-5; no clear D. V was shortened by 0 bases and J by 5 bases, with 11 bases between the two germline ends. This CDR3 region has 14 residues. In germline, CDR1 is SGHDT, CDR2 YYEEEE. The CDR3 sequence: CASSLVPVAETQYF. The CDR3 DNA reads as TGTGCCAGCAGCTTGGTGCCAGTCGCTGAGACCCAGTACTTC.

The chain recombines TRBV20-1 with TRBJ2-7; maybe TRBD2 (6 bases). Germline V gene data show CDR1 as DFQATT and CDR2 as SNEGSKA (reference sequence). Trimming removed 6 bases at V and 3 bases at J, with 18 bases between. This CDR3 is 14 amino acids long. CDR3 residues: CSASTETAGYEQYF. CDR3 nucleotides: TGCAGTGCCTCGACCGAGACAGCGGGCTACGAGCAGTACTTC.

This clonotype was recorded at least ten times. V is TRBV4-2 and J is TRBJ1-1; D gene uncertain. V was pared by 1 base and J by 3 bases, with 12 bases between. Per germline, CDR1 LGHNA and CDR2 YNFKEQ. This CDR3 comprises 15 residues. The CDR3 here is CASSQGIGSDTEAFF. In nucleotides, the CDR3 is TGTGCCAGCAGCCAAGGTATCGGCAGCGACACTGAAGCTTTCTTT.

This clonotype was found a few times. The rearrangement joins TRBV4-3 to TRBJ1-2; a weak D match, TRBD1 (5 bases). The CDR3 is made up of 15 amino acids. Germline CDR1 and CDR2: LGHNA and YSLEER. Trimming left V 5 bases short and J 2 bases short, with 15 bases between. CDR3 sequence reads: CASSAPGTANYGYTF. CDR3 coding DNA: TGCGCCAGCAGCGCCCCGGGGACGGCAAACTATGGCTACACCTTC.

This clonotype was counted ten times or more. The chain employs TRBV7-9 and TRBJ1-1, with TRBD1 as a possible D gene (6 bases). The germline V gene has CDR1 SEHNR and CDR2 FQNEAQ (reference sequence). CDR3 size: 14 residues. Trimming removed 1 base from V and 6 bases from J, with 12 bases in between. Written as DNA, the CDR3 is TGTGCCAGCAGCTTAGTCAGGGGAGAGGCTGAAGCTTTCTTT. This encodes CASSLVRGEAEAFF.

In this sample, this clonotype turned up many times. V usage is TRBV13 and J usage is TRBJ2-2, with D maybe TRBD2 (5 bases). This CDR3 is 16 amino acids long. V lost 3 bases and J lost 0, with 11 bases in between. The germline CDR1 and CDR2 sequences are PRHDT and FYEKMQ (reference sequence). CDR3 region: CASSFLRRTNTGELFF. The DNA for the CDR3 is TGTGCCAGCAGCTTTTTGCGGAGGACGAACACCGGGGAGCTGTTTTTT. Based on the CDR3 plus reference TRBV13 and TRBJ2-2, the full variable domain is AAGVIQSPRHLIKEKRETATLKCYPIPRHDTVYWYQQGPGQDPQFLISFYEKMQSDKGSIPDRFSAQQFSDYHSELNMSSLELGDSALYFCASSFLRRTNTGELFFGEGSRLTVL.

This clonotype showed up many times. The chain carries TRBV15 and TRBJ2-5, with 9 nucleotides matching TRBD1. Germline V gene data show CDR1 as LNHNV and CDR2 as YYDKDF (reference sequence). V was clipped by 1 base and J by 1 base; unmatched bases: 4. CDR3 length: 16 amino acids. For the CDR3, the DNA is TGTGCCACCAGCAGAGGCCGGGACAGGGTCCAAGAGACCCAGTACTTC. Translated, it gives CATSRGRDRVQETQYF. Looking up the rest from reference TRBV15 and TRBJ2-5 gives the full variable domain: DAMVIQNPRYQVTQFGKPVTLSCSQTLNHNVMYWYQQKSSQAPKLLFHYYDKDFNNEADTPDNFQSRRPNTSFCFLDIRSPGLGDTAMYLCATSRGRDRVQETQYFGPGTRLLVL.

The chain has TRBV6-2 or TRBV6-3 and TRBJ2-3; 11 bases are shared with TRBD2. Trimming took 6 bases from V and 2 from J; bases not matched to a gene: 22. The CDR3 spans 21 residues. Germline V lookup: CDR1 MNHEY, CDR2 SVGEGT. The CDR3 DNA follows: TGTGCCAGCAGCTCCCAATTCCAAGCTAGCGGGGGGTGGTCCGACACAGATACGCAGTATTTT. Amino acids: CASSSQFQASGGWSDTDTQYF.

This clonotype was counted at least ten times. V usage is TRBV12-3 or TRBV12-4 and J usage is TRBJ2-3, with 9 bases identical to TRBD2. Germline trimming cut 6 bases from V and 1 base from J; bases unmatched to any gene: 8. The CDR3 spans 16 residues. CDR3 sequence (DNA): TGTGCCAGCAGCACCCTGACTAGCGGACGCACAGATACGCAGTATTTT. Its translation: CASSTLTSGRTDTQYF.

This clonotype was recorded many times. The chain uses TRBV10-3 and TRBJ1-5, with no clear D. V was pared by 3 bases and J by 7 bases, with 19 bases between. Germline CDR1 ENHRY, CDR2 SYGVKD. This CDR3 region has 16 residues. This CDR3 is CAISDPPSGIEQPQHF. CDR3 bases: TGTGCCATCAGTGATCCCCCGTCCGGGATCGAGCAGCCCCAGCATTTT.

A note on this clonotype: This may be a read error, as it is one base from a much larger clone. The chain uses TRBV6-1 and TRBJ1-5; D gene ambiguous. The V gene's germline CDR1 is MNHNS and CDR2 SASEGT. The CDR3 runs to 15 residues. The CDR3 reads CASSQRTEGKQPQHF. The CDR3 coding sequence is TGTGCCAGCAGTCAACGGACTGAGGGCAAGCAGCCCCAGCATTTT.

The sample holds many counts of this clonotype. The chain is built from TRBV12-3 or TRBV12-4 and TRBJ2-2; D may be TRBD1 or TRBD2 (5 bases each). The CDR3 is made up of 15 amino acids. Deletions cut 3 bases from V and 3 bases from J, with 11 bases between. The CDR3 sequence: CASSFKGTYTGELFF. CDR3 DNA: TGTGCCAGCAGTTTTAAGGGGACGTACACCGGGGAGCTGTTTTTT.

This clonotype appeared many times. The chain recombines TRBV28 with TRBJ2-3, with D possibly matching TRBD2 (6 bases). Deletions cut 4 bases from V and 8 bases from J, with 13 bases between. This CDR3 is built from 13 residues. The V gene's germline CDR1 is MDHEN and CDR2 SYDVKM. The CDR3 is CASSSEAGGTQYF. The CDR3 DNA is TGTGCCAGCAGTTCCGAAGCGGGCGGTACGCAGTATTTT.

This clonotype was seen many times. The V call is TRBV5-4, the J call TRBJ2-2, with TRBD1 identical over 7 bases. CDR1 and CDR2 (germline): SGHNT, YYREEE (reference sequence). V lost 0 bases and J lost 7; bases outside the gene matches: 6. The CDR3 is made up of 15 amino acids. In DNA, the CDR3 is TGTGCCAGCAGCTTGGTAGCACAGGGGATCGGGGAGCTGTTTTTT. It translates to CASSLVAQGIGELFF.

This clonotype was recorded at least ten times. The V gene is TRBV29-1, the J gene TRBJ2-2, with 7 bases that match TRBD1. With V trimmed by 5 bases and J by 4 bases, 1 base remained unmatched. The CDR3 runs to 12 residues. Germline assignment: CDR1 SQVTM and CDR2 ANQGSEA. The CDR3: CSVNRGTGELFF. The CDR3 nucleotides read TGCAGCGTTAACAGGGGCACCGGGGAGCTGTTTTTT.

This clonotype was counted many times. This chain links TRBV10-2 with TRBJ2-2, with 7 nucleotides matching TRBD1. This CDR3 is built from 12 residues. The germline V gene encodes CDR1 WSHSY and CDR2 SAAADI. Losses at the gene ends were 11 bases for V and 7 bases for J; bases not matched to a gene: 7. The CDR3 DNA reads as TGCGCCTCCGACGGACAGGTCGGGGAGCTGTTTTTT. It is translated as CASDGQVGELFF.

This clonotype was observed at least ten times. CDR3 DNA: TGTGCCAGCGGAATACAGGGACTCCAAGAGACCCAGTACTTC. Encoded protein: CASGIQGLQETQYF. The chain couples TRBV28 to TRBJ2-5; D assignment may be TRBD1 or TRBD2 (6 bases each). Trimming pared 8 bases from V and 1 base from J, leaving 14 bases between. CDR1 MDHEN and CDR2 SYDVKM come from the germline V gene. The CDR3 spans 14 residues.

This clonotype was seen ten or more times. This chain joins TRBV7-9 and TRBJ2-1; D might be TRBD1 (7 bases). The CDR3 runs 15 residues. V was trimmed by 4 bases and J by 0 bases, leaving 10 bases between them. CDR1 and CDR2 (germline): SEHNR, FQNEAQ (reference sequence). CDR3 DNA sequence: TGTGCCAGCAGCTCCAGGGGGGACTCCTACAATGAGCAGTTCTTC. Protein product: CASSSRGDSYNEQFF.

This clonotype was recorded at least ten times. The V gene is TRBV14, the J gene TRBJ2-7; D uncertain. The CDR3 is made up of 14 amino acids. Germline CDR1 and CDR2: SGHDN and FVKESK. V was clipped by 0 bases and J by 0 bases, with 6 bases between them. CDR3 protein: CASSQEPGSYEQYF. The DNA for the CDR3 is TGTGCCAGCAGCCAAGAACCCGGCTCCTACGAGCAGTACTTC.

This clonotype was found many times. The CDR3 region has the DNA TGTGCCAGCACCCCACTTGGGGGCGGCGAGGAGCAGTACTTC. As protein: CASTPLGGGEEQYF. This sequence joins TRBV27 and TRBJ2-7, with D tentatively TRBD1 (6 bases). The CDR3 is 14 residues long. Per the germline V gene, CDR1 is MNHEY and CDR2 is SMNVEV (reference sequence). Between the trimmed V and J ends, which lost 7 bases and 7 bases, there was a span of 20 bases.

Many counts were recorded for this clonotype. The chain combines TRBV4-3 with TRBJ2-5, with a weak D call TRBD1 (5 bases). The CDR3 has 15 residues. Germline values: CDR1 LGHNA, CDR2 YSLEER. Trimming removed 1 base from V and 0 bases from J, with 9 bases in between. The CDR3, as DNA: TGCGCCAGCAGCCAAGGGGGCAGCTACCAAGAGACCCAGTACTTC. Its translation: CASSQGGSYQETQYF.

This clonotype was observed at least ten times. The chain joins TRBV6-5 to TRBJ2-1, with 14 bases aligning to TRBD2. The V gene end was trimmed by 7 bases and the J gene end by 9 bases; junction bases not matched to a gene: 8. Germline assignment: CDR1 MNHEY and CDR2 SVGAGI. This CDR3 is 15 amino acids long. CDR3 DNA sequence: TGTGCCAGCACCACAACCGGACTAGCGGGGGGTGAGCAGTTCTTC. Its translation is CASTTTGLAGGEQFF.

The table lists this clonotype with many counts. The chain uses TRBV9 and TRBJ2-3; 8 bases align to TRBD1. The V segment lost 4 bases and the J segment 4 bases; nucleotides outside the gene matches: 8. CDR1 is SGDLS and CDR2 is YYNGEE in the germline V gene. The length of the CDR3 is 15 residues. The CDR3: CASSFGQGGPDTQYF. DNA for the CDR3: TGTGCCAGCAGCTTCGGACAGGGTGGGCCAGATACGCAGTATTTT.

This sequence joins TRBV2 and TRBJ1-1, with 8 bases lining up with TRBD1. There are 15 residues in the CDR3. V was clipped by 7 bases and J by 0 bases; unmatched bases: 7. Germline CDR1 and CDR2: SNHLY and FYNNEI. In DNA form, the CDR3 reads TGTGCCAGCAAAAAAGGACAGGGCTTGAACACTGAAGCTTTCTTT. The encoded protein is CASKKGQGLNTEAFF.

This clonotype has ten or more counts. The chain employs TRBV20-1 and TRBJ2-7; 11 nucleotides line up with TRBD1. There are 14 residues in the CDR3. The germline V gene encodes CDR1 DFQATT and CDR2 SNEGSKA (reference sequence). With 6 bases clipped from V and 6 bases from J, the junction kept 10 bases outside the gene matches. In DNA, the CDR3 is TGCAGTGCAAACCCGGACAGGGGGCTAATCGAGCAGTACGTC. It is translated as CSANPDRGLIEQYV.

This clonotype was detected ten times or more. The CDR3 DNA reads TGCAGCGTTATCTCCGTGTATCAAGAGACCCAGTACTTC. Translated, it gives CSVISVYQETQYF. The chain joins TRBV29-1 to TRBJ2-5; D unresolved. The ends were cut back, 5 bases at V and 2 bases at J, with 12 bases in the middle. The V gene's germline CDR1 is SQVTM and CDR2 ANQGSEA. This CDR3 has 13 residues.

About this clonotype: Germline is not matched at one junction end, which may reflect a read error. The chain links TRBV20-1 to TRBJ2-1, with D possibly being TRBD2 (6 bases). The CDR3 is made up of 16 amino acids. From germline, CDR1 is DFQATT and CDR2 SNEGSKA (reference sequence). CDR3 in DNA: TGCTGTGCTAGATTCAAGGTCGGGACTCCCTACAATGAGCAGTTCTTC. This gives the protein CCARFKVGTPYNEQFF.

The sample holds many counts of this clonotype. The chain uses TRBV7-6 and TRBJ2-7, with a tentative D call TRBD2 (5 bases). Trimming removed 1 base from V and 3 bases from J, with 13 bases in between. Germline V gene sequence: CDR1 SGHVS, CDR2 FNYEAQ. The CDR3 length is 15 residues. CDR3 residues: CASSLEGARNYEQYF. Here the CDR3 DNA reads TGTGCCAGCAGCTTAGAGGGAGCTCGGAACTACGAGCAGTACTTC.

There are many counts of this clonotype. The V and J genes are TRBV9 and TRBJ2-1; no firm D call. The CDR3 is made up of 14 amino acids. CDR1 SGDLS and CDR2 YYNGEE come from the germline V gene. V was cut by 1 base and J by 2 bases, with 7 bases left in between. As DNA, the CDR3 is TGTGCCAGCAGCGTACTGGCGGCCTACAATGAGCAGTTCTTC. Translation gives CASSVLAAYNEQFF.